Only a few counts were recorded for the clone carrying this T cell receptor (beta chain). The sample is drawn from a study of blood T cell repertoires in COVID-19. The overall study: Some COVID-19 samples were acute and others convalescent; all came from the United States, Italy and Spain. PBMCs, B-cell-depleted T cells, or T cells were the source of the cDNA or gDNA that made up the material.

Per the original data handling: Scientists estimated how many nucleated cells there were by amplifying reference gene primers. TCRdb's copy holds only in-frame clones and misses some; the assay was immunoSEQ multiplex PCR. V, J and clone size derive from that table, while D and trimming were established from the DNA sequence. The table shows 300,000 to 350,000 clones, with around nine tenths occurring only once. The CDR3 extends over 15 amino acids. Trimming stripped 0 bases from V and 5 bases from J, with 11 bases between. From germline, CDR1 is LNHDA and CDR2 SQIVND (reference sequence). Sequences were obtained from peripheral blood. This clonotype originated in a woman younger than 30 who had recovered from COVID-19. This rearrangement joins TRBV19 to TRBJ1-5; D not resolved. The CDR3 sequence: CASSIDQLSDQPQHF. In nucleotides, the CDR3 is TGTGCCAGTAGTATAGACCAGCTCAGCGATCAGCCCCAGCATTTT.